This record concerns one T cell receptor (beta chain) sequence. Its antigen is unknown. This record belongs to a study of T-cell memory formation after mild COVID-19. On the study more broadly: Among the donors, TCR clusters were largely specific to each donor.

Unmatched junction bases numbered 17, after V lost 6 bases and J lost 0 bases. Germline loops: CDR1 SGHRS, CDR2 YFSETQ. CDR3 size: 18 residues. Study-level results: Several responding clones turned up in pre-infection memory, indicating that cross-reactive memory may have taken part.

Using constant-segment primers, 5'RACE produced TCR alpha and TCR beta cDNA libraries carrying sample barcodes and UMIs. TCRdb re-analysed the 5' RACE reads in MiXCR, keeping a single row per CDR3 protein. The sample holds just under 550,000 distinct CDR3 sequences; around 20% are singletons and the top ten take around 13%. Material for sequencing was PBMCs or a T cell subset sorted from them (not recorded which). The receptor was derived from an adult woman who had mild COVID-19 (a few samples of this study predate the infection). Cell type and time point are not known. The V and J genes are TRBV5-1 and TRBJ1-1, with 7 bases aligning to TRBD1. Here the CDR3 reads CASTSGTALFGLNTEAFF. CDR3 DNA sequence: TGCGCCAGCACGTCCGGGACAGCTCTCTTCGGGCTGAACACTGAAGCTTTCTTT. The full variable domain, in which reference TRBV5-1 and TRBJ1-1 provide the parts outside the CDR3, is KAGVTQTPRYLIKTRGQQVTLSCSPISGHRSVSWYQQTPGQGLQFLFEYFSETQRNKGNFPGRFSGRQFSNSRSEMNVSTLELGDSALYLCASTSGTALFGLNTEAFFGQGTRLTVV.